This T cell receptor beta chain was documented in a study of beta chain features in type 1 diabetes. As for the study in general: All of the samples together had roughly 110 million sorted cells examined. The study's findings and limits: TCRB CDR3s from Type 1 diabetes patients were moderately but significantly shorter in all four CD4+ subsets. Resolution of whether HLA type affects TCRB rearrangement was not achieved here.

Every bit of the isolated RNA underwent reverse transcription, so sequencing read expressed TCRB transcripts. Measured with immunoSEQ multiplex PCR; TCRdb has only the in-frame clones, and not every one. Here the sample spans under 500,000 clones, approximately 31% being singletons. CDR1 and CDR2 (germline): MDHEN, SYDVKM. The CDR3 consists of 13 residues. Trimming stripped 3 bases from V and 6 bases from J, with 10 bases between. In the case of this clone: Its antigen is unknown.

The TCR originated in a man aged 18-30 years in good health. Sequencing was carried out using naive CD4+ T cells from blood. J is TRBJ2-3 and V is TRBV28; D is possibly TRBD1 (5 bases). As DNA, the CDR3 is TGTGCCAGCAGTTTTGCGGCAGGGGATACGCAGTATTTT. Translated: CASSFAAGDTQYF. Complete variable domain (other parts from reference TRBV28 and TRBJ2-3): DVKVTQSSRYLVKRTGEKVFLECVQDMDHENMFWYRQDPGLGLRLIYFSYDVKMKEKGDIPEGYSVSREKKERFSLILESASTNQTSMYLCASSFAAGDTQYFGPGTRLTVL.